This entry features one T cell receptor (beta chain) sequence. The antigen remains unidentified. The CDR3 length is 19 residues. Deletions cut 0 bases from V and 7 bases from J, with 24 bases between. Germline CDR1 reads MGHRA; CDR2 reads YSYEKL. This specimen comes from a study of resident and recirculating memory T cells in vitiligo. Patients' lesions had not changed for the previous 6 months. Stable patients also lacked confetti depigmentation, a sign of active vitiligo. Patients had received no treatment within the previous three months. Study-level findings and limits: Different lesions suggested infiltration by different T cell clones.

Data came from immunoSEQ multiplex PCR; TCRdb stores just in-frame clones and leaves some out. The data contain tens of thousands of clones, about 91% of them seen just once; the ten biggest clones take up roughly 5%. The sequencing sample was made of blood. This TCR derives from a male donor with vitiligo. The V and J genes are TRBV4-1 and TRBJ1-4, with TRBD1 as a possible D gene (5 bases). In DNA, the CDR3 is TGCGCCAGCAGCCAAGATGCAGTAATAGTGGGGGGTAAGGGTGAAAAACTGTTTTTT. Residues: CASSQDAVIVGGKGEKLFF.